The 30 T cell receptor beta chains listed next were all sequenced from one sample in a study of blood T cell repertoires in COVID-19. Profiling relied on immunoSEQ multiplex PCR, and the TCRdb table lists in-frame clones only, not all of them. The table records about 58,000 clones, roughly 86% of them present only once. Sequencing used peripheral blood. Receptor source: a woman between 50 and 59 years old with active or convalescent COVID-19.

The chain combines TRBV12-3 or TRBV12-4 with TRBJ1-2; TRBD1 might be the D (5 bases). V shed 2 bases and J shed 8 bases, with 12 bases lying between them. This CDR3 region has 13 residues. Here the CDR3 DNA reads TGTGCCAGCAGTTTAAGGGCAGGGATCGGCTACACCTTC. Translation: CASSLRAGIGYTF.

This clone appeared a few times. The chain combines TRBV3-1 (or the pseudogene TRBV3-2) with TRBJ2-3, with TRBD2 matching over 12 bases. Germline assignment: CDR1 LGHDT and CDR2 YNNKEL (reference sequence). The CDR3 contains 20 residues. V lost 0 bases, J lost 0 bases, and 10 bases stayed unmatched. The CDR3 sequence is CASSQDALAGGPGSTDTQYF. The CDR3 nucleotides read TGTGCCAGCAGCCAAGATGCACTAGCGGGAGGCCCGGGGAGCACAGATACGCAGTATTTT.

The chain combines TRBV10-1 with TRBJ2-1, with 9 bases identical to TRBD2. CDR1 and CDR2 (germline): WNHNN, SYGVQD (reference sequence). The CDR3 has 14 amino acids. With V trimmed by 3 bases and J by 9 bases, 6 bases remained unmatched. The CDR3 spells CASSDGAGGSEQFF. The CDR3 DNA sequence: TGCGCCAGCAGTGATGGAGCGGGAGGAAGTGAGCAGTTCTTC.

V gene TRBV13 combines with J gene TRBJ1-1; 7 nucleotides agree with TRBD1. With V trimmed by 6 bases and J by 1 base, 5 bases remained unmatched. The CDR3 contains 14 residues. CDR1 PRHDT and CDR2 FYEKMQ come from the germline V gene (reference sequence). CDR3 sequence reads: CASRTGTENTEAFF. As DNA, the CDR3 is TGTGCCAGCAGAACCGGGACAGAGAACACTGAAGCTTTCTTT.

This clone has only one observation. The chain has TRBV5-4 and TRBJ1-1; D remains unclear. Trimming stripped 3 bases from V and 6 bases from J, with 12 bases between. The CDR3 totals 13 residues. Germline V gene sequence: CDR1 SGHNT, CDR2 YYREEE (reference sequence). CDR3 bases: TGTGCCAGCAGCTCCGGACTCCTCGCTGAAGCTTTCTTT. Translated: CASSSGLLAEAFF.

This clone is a singleton in its sample. The V and J genes are TRBV5-1 and TRBJ2-3, with TRBD1 identical over 7 bases. Germline loops: CDR1 SGHRS, CDR2 YFSETQ. The CDR3 spans 16 residues. The J segment lost 5 bases and the V segment lost 5 bases, leaving 14 bases of the junction unmatched. The CDR3 protein is CASSRYLRGQKDTQYF. The DNA of the CDR3 is TGCGCCAGCAGTCGGTATCTGAGGGGGCAGAAAGATACGCAGTATTTT.

CDR3 coding DNA: TGTGCCAGCAGCCCCCGACACGACCTGAACACTGAAGCTTTCTTT. Translating it yields CASSPRHDLNTEAFF. This chain uses TRBV3-1 (or the pseudogene TRBV3-2) with TRBJ1-1, with D unresolved. The ends were cut back, 4 bases at V and 0 bases at J, with 12 bases in the middle. Germline CDR1 reads LGHDT; CDR2 reads YNNKEL (reference sequence). CDR3 length equals 15 residues.

The V gene is TRBV30, the J gene TRBJ1-2; no clear D. Germline-derived CDR1 and CDR2 are GTSNPN and SVGIG (reference sequence). The CDR3 contains 12 residues. V dropped 5 bases and J dropped 6 bases, with 13 bases sitting between them. The CDR3 region is CAWFIERDGYTF. As DNA, the CDR3 is TGTGCCTGGTTCATTGAGAGGGATGGCTACACCTTC.

The chain combines TRBV27 with TRBJ2-1; a possible D gene is TRBD2 (6 bases). The CDR3 is 13 amino acids. Trimming took 6 bases from V and 6 from J, leaving 12 bases between them. The V gene's germline CDR1 is MNHEY and CDR2 SMNVEV (reference sequence). This CDR3 reads CASSGGPGNEQFF. In DNA, the CDR3 is TGTGCCAGCAGCGGAGGGCCTGGCAATGAGCAGTTCTTC.

V is TRBV19 and J is TRBJ2-1, with a possible D match to TRBD2 (7 bases). The CDR3 is 17 residues long. Germline V gene sequence: CDR1 LNHDA, CDR2 SQIVND (reference sequence). The germline V and J ends were trimmed by 0 bases and 6 bases, with 18 bases remaining between them. CDR3: CASSIDPGGRWGNEQFF. CDR3 nucleotides: TGTGCCAGTAGTATAGACCCGGGGGGCCGCTGGGGCAATGAGCAGTTCTTC.

The chain couples TRBV5-1 to TRBJ1-5; 7 positions agree with TRBD1. This CDR3 comprises 15 residues. After removal of 0 bases from V and 4 bases from J, the junction contained 4 bases not matched to a gene. Germline CDR1 and CDR2: SGHRS and YFSETQ. This chain's CDR3 is CASSLDGQENQPQHF. DNA for the CDR3: TGCGCCAGCAGCTTGGATGGACAGGAGAATCAGCCCCAGCATTTT.

V is TRBV5-6 and J is TRBJ2-5; D call uncertain. There are 13 residues in the CDR3. Germline CDR1 and CDR2: SGHDT and YYEEEE. V lost 2 bases, J lost 2 bases, and 7 bases lay in between. The CDR3, as DNA: TGTGCCAGCAGCTTTGGCTCTCAAGAGACCCAGTACTTC. This codes for CASSFGSQETQYF.

The V call is TRBV12-5, the J call TRBJ1-2; weak D call: TRBD1 (5 bases). V was trimmed by 5 bases and J by 4 bases, leaving 14 bases between them. The CDR3 totals 14 residues. Germline V gives CDR1 LGHNT, CDR2 FRNRAP. The CDR3 loop is CASGLGEWSYGYTF. The CDR3 nucleotides read TGTGCTAGTGGTCTGGGGGAGTGGTCCTATGGCTACACCTTC.

This chain links TRBV29-1 with TRBJ2-6; D is perhaps TRBD2 (5 bases). The CDR3 loop spans 13 amino acids. V was clipped by 4 bases and J by 2 bases, with 6 bases between them. CDR1 is SQVTM, CDR2 ANQGSEA, per germline. Here the CDR3 DNA reads TGCAGCGTTGTCGGGACTGGGGCCAACGTCCTGACTTTC. The encoded protein is CSVVGTGANVLTF.

V usage is TRBV3-1 (or the pseudogene TRBV3-2) and J usage is TRBJ2-3; D is possibly TRBD1 (6 bases). The V end was cut by 4 bases, the J end by 2 bases, with 16 bases between. Germline CDR1 LGHDT, CDR2 YNNKEL (reference sequence). The CDR3 spans 16 residues. CDR3 nucleotides: TGTGCCAGCAGCCCCCGGACAGAAGTGCCCACAGATACGCAGTATTTT. Its protein is CASSPRTEVPTDTQYF.

The chain combines TRBV19 with TRBJ2-3; 7 positions agree with TRBD2. V gave up 5 bases and J gave up 1 base; unmatched junction bases: 6. The CDR3 runs to 15 residues. Germline V CDR1 and CDR2: LNHDA, SQIVND (reference sequence). The DNA for the CDR3 is TGTGCCAGTAGTGGAGGGAGCGGGGGCACAGATACGCAGTATTTT. Translating gives CASSGGSGGTDTQYF.

The chain joins TRBV7-9 to TRBJ2-2; no reliable D call. Germline CDR1 reads SEHNR; CDR2 reads FQNEAQ (reference sequence). CDR3 size: 13 residues. The V and J ends lost 3 bases and 6 bases respectively, with 8 bases between them. The chain's CDR3 is CASSFSVAGELFF. The CDR3 bases are TGTGCCAGCAGCTTCTCCGTCGCCGGGGAGCTGTTTTTT.

This chain uses TRBV5-1 with TRBJ2-7; perhaps TRBD1 as D (5 bases). Trimming took 1 base from V and 2 from J, leaving 13 bases between them. The CDR3 consists of 15 residues. Per germline, CDR1 SGHRS and CDR2 YFSETQ. CDR3 sequence (DNA): TGCGCCAGCAGCTTGTGGCAGGGAATAACCTACGAGCAGTACTTC. It codes for CASSLWQGITYEQYF. Filled out from reference TRBV5-1 and TRBJ2-7, the complete variable domain reads KAGVTQTPRYLIKTRGQQVTLSCSPISGHRSVSWYQQTPGQGLQFLFEYFSETQRNKGNFPGRFSGRQFSNSRSEMNVSTLELGDSALYLCASSLWQGITYEQYFGPGTRLTVT.

The chain carries TRBV7-6 and TRBJ2-2, with TRBD1 identical over 8 bases. J was trimmed by 1 base and V by 2 bases; bases with no gene match: 6. This CDR3 has 17 residues. CDR1 SGHVS and CDR2 FNYEAQ come from the germline V gene. DNA of the CDR3: TGTGCCAGCAGCTTACCCGACAGGGGTGAGAACACCGGGGAGCTGTTTTTT. Its translation is CASSLPDRGENTGELFF.

The J gene is TRBJ2-2, the V gene TRBV28; a weak D match, TRBD2 (7 bases). CDR1 and CDR2 (germline): MDHEN, SYDVKM. The CDR3 is 16 amino acids. Trimming cost V 5 bases and J 1 base, with 14 bases left between them. CDR3 DNA: TGTGCCAGCAGTCTCGCGGGGGCGGGGAACACCGGGGAGCTGTTTTTT. Its protein product is CASSLAGAGNTGELFF.

The rearrangement links TRBV28 to TRBJ2-7, with D maybe TRBD2 (6 bases). V lost 10 bases, J lost 3 bases, and 13 bases lay in between. Germline V gene lookup returns CDR1 MDHEN and CDR2 SYDVKM. The CDR3 consists of 12 residues. DNA of the CDR3: TGTGCCACCAGCGGGTTCAGCTACGAGCAGTACTTC. Amino acid sequence: CATSGFSYEQYF.

Remarks on this clone: An end of the junction differs from the germline gene, which may be a read error. J is TRBJ2-2 and V is TRBV28, with TRBD2 as a possible D gene (6 bases). Germline V gene lookup returns CDR1 MDHEN and CDR2 SYDVKM. The CDR3 sequence is 16 residues long. CDR3 residues: CTSSLGGLGRTGELFF. The CDR3 nucleotides are TGTACCAGCTCCCTTGGGGGGTTAGGACGCACCGGGGAGCTGTTTTTT. The full variable domain, its missing parts supplied by reference TRBV28 and TRBJ2-2, is DVKVTQSSRYLVKRTGEKVFLECVQDMDHENMFWYRQDPGLGLRLIYFSYDVKMKEKGDIPEGYSVSREKKERFSLILESASTNQTSMYLCTSSLGGLGRTGELFFGEGSRLTVL.

The chain recombines TRBV10-2 with TRBJ2-3, with 15 bases fitting TRBD2. V lost 6 bases and J lost 3; bases outside the gene matches: 4. The CDR3 runs to 16 residues. The germline V gene has CDR1 WSHSY and CDR2 SAAADI. This chain's CDR3 is CASREGTSGRTDTQYF. CDR3 nucleotide sequence: TGCGCCAGCAGAGAGGGGACTAGCGGGAGGACAGATACGCAGTATTTT.

The CDR3 coding sequence is TGTGCCAGCCCTGGCTTGTTCGAAAAACTGTTTTTT. Translating it yields CASPGLFEKLFF. The chain has TRBV5-7 and TRBJ1-4; no definite D call. TRBV5-7 is an ORF, and what it does is uncertain. V was cut by 7 bases and J by 8 bases, with 12 bases left in between. This CDR3 comprises 12 residues.

In DNA, the CDR3 is TGTGCCAGCTCACCATCACAGGACCCACCTAATTCACCCCTCCACTTT. The encoded protein is CASSPSQDPPNSPLHF. The chain couples TRBV18 to TRBJ1-6; D is perhaps TRBD1 (5 bases). Germline assignment: CDR1 KGHSH and CDR2 LQKENI. The CDR3 runs to 16 residues. V gave up 2 bases and J gave up 6 bases, with 14 bases separating them. Looking up the rest from reference TRBV18 and TRBJ1-6 gives the full variable domain: NAGVMQNPRHLVRRRGQEARLRCSPMKGHSHVYWYRQLPEEGLKFMVYLQKENIIDESGMPKERFSAEFPKEGPSILRIQQVVRGDSAAYFCASSPSQDPPNSPLHFGNGTRLTVT.

The chain is built from TRBV5-4 and TRBJ2-7, with D tentatively TRBD1 (6 bases). The CDR3 is 16 amino acids. The V gene lost 0 bases and the J gene lost 0 bases, with 13 bases spanning the gap. Per the germline V gene, CDR1 is SGHNT and CDR2 is YYREEE (reference sequence). DNA of the CDR3: TGTGCCAGCAGCTTGGGCGGGCAGGGGTTCTCCTACGAGCAGTACTTC. Its translation is CASSLGGQGFSYEQYF.

This clone was seen just once. This specimen includes other DNA sequences encoding the same CDR3. The V call is TRBV28, the J call TRBJ1-2; the match to TRBD1 covers 7 bases. Germline V gives CDR1 MDHEN, CDR2 SYDVKM. The CDR3 is 13 amino acids. The ends lost 8 bases at V and 1 base at J; junction bases unmatched: 4. This chain's CDR3 is CASLRDSNYGYTF. As DNA, the CDR3 is TGTGCCAGCCTAAGGGACAGTAACTATGGCTACACCTTC.

This clone was seen once. This sequence joins TRBV30 and TRBJ1-4, with D possibly being TRBD1 (5 bases). V was clipped by 2 bases and J by 0 bases, with 13 bases between them. The V gene's germline CDR1 is GTSNPN and CDR2 SVGIG (reference sequence). CDR3 length: 16 amino acids. The chain's CDR3 is CAWSPPSRATNEKLFF. The CDR3 nucleotides are TGTGCCTGGAGTCCACCGTCCAGGGCAACTAATGAAAAACTGTTTTTT.

In nucleotides, the CDR3 is TGTGCCAGCGAGACAGGGGGCACGAACACTGAAGCTTTCTTT. As protein: CASETGGTNTEAFF. The V call is TRBV6-5, the J call TRBJ1-1, with 10 bases identical to TRBD1. Germline loops: CDR1 MNHEY, CDR2 SVGAGI. With V trimmed by 8 bases and J by 1 base, 4 bases remained unmatched. CDR3 size: 14 residues.

The chain employs TRBV5-1 and TRBJ1-5; D not resolved. Trimming shortened V by 4 bases and J by 4 bases, and 9 bases separated the two germline ends. Germline loops: CDR1 SGHRS, CDR2 YFSETQ. The CDR3 is 13 amino acids. The CDR3 sequence is CASSPGENQPQHF. The CDR3 nucleotides are TGCGCCAGCAGCCCGGGAGAAAATCAGCCCCAGCATTTT. The full variable domain, in which reference TRBV5-1 and TRBJ1-5 provide the parts outside the CDR3, is KAGVTQTPRYLIKTRGQQVTLSCSPISGHRSVSWYQQTPGQGLQFLFEYFSETQRNKGNFPGRFSGRQFSNSRSEMNVSTLELGDSALYLCASSPGENQPQHFGDGTRLSIL.